Listed here are 5 T cell receptor beta chains from one sample, sequenced in a study of blood T cell repertoires in COVID-19. The data were produced by immunoSEQ multiplex PCR, yet TCRdb's version contains in-frame clones alone and is incomplete. This table holds tens of thousands of clones, roughly 85% found once. The sample was peripheral blood. The receptors come from a human donor in a cohort sampled during active COVID-19.

The V call is TRBV5-1, the J call TRBJ2-5; 11 positions match TRBD2. This CDR3 contains 14 residues. With 4 bases clipped from V and 5 bases from J, the junction kept 4 bases outside the gene matches. From germline, CDR1 is SGHRS and CDR2 YFSETQ. The CDR3 sequence is CASSASGRMETQYF. The CDR3 region has the DNA TGCGCCAGCAGCGCTAGCGGGAGGATGGAGACCCAGTACTTC.

The rearrangement links TRBV6-5 to TRBJ1-6, with 8 bases lining up with TRBD1. With V trimmed by 7 bases and J by 6 bases, 2 bases remained unmatched. CDR3 length equals 13 residues. The V gene's germline CDR1 is MNHEY and CDR2 SVGAGI. CDR3 sequence: CASTGQANSPLHF. The CDR3 nucleotides are TGTGCCAGCACGGGACAGGCTAATTCACCCCTCCACTTT.

The chain is built from TRBV7-2 and TRBJ2-1, with 16 bases lining up with TRBD2. Looked up from germline, CDR1 is SGHTA and CDR2 is FQGNSA. The ends lost 4 bases at V and 7 bases at J; junction bases unmatched: 4. The CDR3 length is 16 residues. The CDR3 DNA is TGTGCCAGCAGCTCGGGACTAGCGGGGGGGGAAAATGAGCAGTTCTTC. Translation: CASSSGLAGGENEQFF.

This clone was detected only a few times. The gene calls are TRBV11-2 and TRBJ1-1, with 8 bases that match TRBD1. This CDR3 region has 15 residues. Per germline, CDR1 SGHAT and CDR2 FQNNGV. The trim removed 3 bases at V and 3 bases at J, leaving 6 bases unmatched. In DNA, the CDR3 is TGTGCCAGCAGCTTCCGACAGGGGTCGCACACTGAAGCTTTCTTT. Its protein is CASSFRQGSHTEAFF.

This rearrangement joins TRBV3-1 (or the pseudogene TRBV3-2) to TRBJ2-3; 12 nucleotides agree with TRBD2. CDR1 is LGHDT and CDR2 is YNNKEL in the germline V gene (reference sequence). Trimming took 3 bases from V and 1 from J; bases not matched to a gene: 2. This CDR3 spans 16 amino acids. The CDR3 nucleotides are TGTGCCAGCAGCCATCGGACTAGCGGGGGCACAGATACGCAGTATTTT. It translates to CASSHRTSGGTDTQYF.